The sequence of this TCR beta chain was determined in a study of blood T cell repertoires in COVID-19. Whole-study context: Samples of COVID-19 (acute and convalescent) were obtained from the United States, Italy and Spain. The cDNA or gDNA used as material had been derived from T cells, B-cell-depleted T cells, or PBMCs.

How the authors handled the data: Counts of nucleated cells, estimated from reference gene primer amplification, were obtained. The assay was immunoSEQ multiplex PCR, and TCRdb's table has in-frame clones only and misses some. Clone size and V and J calls were adopted from that table, with D and trimming inferred from the DNA. The sample includes 350,000 to 450,000 clones, 85% of them seen just once. What was sequenced was peripheral blood. The clonotype comes from a woman aged 18-29 years with acute or convalescent COVID-19.

In DNA form, the CDR3 reads TGCGCCAGCAGCTTGGCCCTCGGGCAGCCCCAGCATTTT. Amino acid sequence: CASSLALGQPQHF. The chain couples TRBV5-1 to TRBJ1-5; D uncertain. Trimming took 0 bases from V and 7 from J, leaving 8 bases between them. The CDR3 is 13 amino acids. Germline CDR1 SGHRS, CDR2 YFSETQ.